This is a list of T cell receptor beta chains from one sample in a study of cytomegalovirus exposure and HLA in healthy donors. Profiled with immunoSEQ multiplex PCR; TCRdb holds only in-frame clones, not every one. The table includes approximately 140,000 clones, more than 75% detected once. Sequencing was done on a sample of PBMCs. Source of these receptors: a woman in her thirties or forties in good health and CMV-seropositive. CDR3s include the opening cysteine and the closing phenylalanine or tryptophan. D genes are given only for firm matches. Size is stated for part of the rows, as once, few or many counts, or as a class when the clone is expanded.

TRBJ2-1 | TRBV7-2 | NA | NA | TGTGCCAGCAGCCCCGGACAGTCTTACAATGAGCAGTTCTTC | CASSPGQSYNEQFF
TRBJ2-7 | TRBV11-2 | NA | NA | TGTGCCAGCAGCTTAGGACTAAACTACGAGCAGTACTTC | CASSLGLNYEQYF
TRBJ2-7 | TRBV6-1 | TRBD1 | NA | TGTGCCAGCACCCGGGACAGGGGGCGCGACGAGCAGTACTTC | CASTRDRGRDEQYF
TRBJ2-1 | TRBV5-1 | TRBD2 | few | TGCGCCAGCAGCTTGGGCGGGAGCTCCTACAATGAGCAGTTCTTC | CASSLGGSSYNEQFF
TRBJ2-5 | TRBV11-3 | NA | NA | TGTGCCAGCAGCTCCCCGGGACAACCAAGAGGGACCCAGTACTTC | CASSSPGQPRGTQYF
TRBJ2-7 | TRBV10-3 | TRBD2 | NA | TGTGCCATCAGTGGCAATAGCGGGAGATCCTACGAGCAGTACTTC | CAISGNSGRSYEQYF
TRBJ1-1 | TRBV27 | NA | NA | TGTGCCAGCAGTTTCGGAGCAAACACTGAAGCTTTCTTT | CASSFGANTEAFF
TRBJ1-1 | TRBV30 | NA | NA | TGTGCCTGGAGTGTACACAGGGACACTGAAGCTTTCTTT | CAWSVHRDTEAFF
TRBJ2-2 | TRBV10-3 | NA | NA | TGTGCCATCACTCCTAGAAACACCGGGGAGCTGTTTTTT | CAITPRNTGELFF
TRBJ1-2 | TRBV29-1 | TRBD1 | NA | TGCAGCGTGGGGACAGACAACTATGGCTACACCTTC | CSVGTDNYGYTF
TRBJ2-7 | TRBV28 | NA | NA | TGTGCCAGCAGTTTATACAGGCAACCCTACGAGCAGTACTTC | CASSLYRQPYEQYF
TRBJ2-7 | TRBV21-1 | NA | NA | TGTGCCAGCAGCCCTCCCTGGCCGCTGCCCTCCTACGAGCAGTACTTC | CASSPPWPLPSYEQYF